This T cell receptor (beta chain) was sequenced in a study of blood T cell repertoires in COVID-19 (dated by TCRdb to the early 2020s). At the level of the whole study: Samples from collaborators originated in the United States, Italy and Spain and spanned both the acute and convalescent phases of COVID-19. The prospective study material was composed of cDNA or gDNA derived from T cells, B-cell-depleted T cells, or PBMCs. Deeply sampled blood TCRbeta repertoires from subjects exposed to, actively infected with, or recovered from COVID-19 were included in the dataset. The repertoires were made available in a free public database intended to serve as a resource for research on the immune response to SARS-CoV-2. Samples came from the ongoing ImmuneRACE study (first 160 participants) plus 1,254 subjects from 6 global collaborators. Nearly every sample came with metadata listing a de-identified subject ID, COVID-19 status, age in years and sex. Where HLA class I and class II types were available, the types were taken from metadata supplied by the sample provider, not from assay-based typing. The research as a whole found: How much clinical and demographic metadata was included differed by source and by participant, and the metadata was provided uncurated.

CDR1 LGHDT and CDR2 YNNKEL are derived from the germline V gene (reference sequence). Including the terminal cysteine and phenylalanine, the CDR3 comprises 15 residues. Only CDR3 DNA is held: 45 bases, read in frame from base 1. The V end gives up 4 bases and the J end 3 bases, leaving 4 bases in the junction not matched to a gene. Remarks on this clone: This receptor's antigen is unknown. No base qualities exist here, and no much larger clone lies one base off it.

TCRbeta CDR3 regions were amplified from genomic DNA using the immunoSEQ Assay, a bias-controlled multiplex PCR. On the study's bioinformatics: Nucleated cell counts per sample were estimated from amplification of reference gene primers within the assay. Sequence reads were collapsed and filtered to measure the absolute abundance of every unique TCRbeta CDR3 rearrangement. For each sample, productive Simpson clonality was calculated by taking the square root of Simpson's diversity index across productive rearrangements. TCRdb provides this immuneACCESS table in a form limited to in-frame rearrangements. Some clones are lacking; in checked studies, under half of them reflect an unresolved V gene, and why the rest are absent is not known. V and J calls and clone size are given by that table; D and trimming were obtained from the DNA. The sample records more than 100,000 clones, roughly 90% of which are singletons. 3.8% of the sample rests with the top ten.

At one collaborating source in Seattle, patients were enrolled during active infection and were followed longitudinally through the course of disease. Each collaborating institution followed its own protocols to collect whole blood in K2EDTA tubes. For TCRbeta analysis, collaborator samples were shipped as frozen whole blood, as isolated PBMCs, or as DNA extracted from either sample type. Source material: peripheral blood. The sequence links TRBV3-1 (or the pseudogene TRBV3-2) to TRBJ2-5; TRBD1 fits 11 bases in the junction. The sequence was obtained from a woman between 55 and 75 years old with COVID-19, enrolled during active disease. The DNA reads as follows: TGTGCCAGCAGCCCGGGGACAGGGGGGGAAGAGACCCAGTACTTC. Protein translation: CASSPGTGGEETQYF.